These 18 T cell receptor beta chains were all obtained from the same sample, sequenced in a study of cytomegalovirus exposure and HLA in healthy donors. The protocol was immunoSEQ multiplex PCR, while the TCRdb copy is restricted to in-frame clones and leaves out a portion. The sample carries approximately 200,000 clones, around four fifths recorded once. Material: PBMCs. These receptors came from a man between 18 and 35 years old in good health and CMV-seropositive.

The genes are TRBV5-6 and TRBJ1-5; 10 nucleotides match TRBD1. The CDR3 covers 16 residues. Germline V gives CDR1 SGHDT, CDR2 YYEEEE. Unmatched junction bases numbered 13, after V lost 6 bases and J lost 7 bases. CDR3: CASTLLRQGANQPQHF. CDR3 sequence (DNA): TGTGCCAGCACCCTCCTCAGACAGGGGGCGAACCAGCCCCAGCATTTT.

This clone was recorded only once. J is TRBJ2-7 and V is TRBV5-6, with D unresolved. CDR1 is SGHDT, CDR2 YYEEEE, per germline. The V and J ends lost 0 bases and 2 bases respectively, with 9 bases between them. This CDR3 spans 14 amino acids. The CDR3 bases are TGTGCCAGCAGCTTGGTTGAACTAACCTACGAGCAGTACTTC. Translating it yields CASSLVELTYEQYF.

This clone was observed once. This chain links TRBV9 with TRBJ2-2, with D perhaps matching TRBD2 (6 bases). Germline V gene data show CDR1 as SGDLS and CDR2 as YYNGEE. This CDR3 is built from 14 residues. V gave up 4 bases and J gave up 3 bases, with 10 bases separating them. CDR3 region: CASSIRDYTGELFF. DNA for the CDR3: TGTGCCAGCAGCATCCGGGACTACACCGGGGAGCTGTTTTTT.

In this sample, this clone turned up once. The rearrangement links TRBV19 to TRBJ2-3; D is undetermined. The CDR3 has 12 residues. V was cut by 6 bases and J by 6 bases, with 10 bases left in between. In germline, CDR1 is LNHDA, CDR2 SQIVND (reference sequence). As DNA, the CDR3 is TGTGCCAGTAGCGAGCTGGAGGATACGCAGTATTTT. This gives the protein CASSELEDTQYF. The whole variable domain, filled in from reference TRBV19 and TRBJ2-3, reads DGGITQSPKYLFRKEGQNVTLSCEQNLNHDAMYWYRQDPGQGLRLIYYSQIVNDFQKGDIAEGYSVSREKKESFPLTVTSAQKNPTAFYLCASSELEDTQYFGPGTRLTVL.

The CDR3 sequence: CASSVGPFRAGEGTDTQYF. The CDR3 DNA reads as TGTGCCAGCAGCGTAGGACCATTCCGGGCGGGAGAAGGGACAGATACGCAGTATTTT. The chain couples TRBV9 to TRBJ2-3; 7 nucleotides line up with TRBD2. CDR1 is SGDLS and CDR2 is YYNGEE in the germline V gene. The CDR3 runs 19 residues. The V segment lost 0 bases and the J segment 3 bases; nucleotides outside the gene matches: 16.

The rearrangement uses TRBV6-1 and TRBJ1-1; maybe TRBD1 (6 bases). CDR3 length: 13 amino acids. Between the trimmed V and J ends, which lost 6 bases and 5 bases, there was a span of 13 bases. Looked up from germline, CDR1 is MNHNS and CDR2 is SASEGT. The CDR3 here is CASRRGRETEAFF. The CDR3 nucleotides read TGTGCCAGCAGAAGGGGGAGAGAAACTGAAGCTTTCTTT.

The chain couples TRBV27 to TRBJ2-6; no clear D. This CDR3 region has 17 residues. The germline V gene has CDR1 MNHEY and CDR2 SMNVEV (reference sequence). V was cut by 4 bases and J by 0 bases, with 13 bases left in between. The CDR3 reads CASSSGYAPSGANVLTF. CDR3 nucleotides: TGTGCCAGCAGTTCCGGGTACGCCCCCTCTGGGGCCAACGTCCTGACTTTC.

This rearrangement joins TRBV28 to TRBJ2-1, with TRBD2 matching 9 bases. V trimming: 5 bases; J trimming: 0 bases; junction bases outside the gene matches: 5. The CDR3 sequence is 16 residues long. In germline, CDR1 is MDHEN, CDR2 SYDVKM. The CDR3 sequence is CASSPGGRASYNEQFF. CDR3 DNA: TGTGCCAGCAGTCCCGGCGGGAGGGCCTCCTACAATGAGCAGTTCTTC. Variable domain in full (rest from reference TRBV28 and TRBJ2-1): DVKVTQSSRYLVKRTGEKVFLECVQDMDHENMFWYRQDPGLGLRLIYFSYDVKMKEKGDIPEGYSVSREKKERFSLILESASTNQTSMYLCASSPGGRASYNEQFFGPGTRLTVL.

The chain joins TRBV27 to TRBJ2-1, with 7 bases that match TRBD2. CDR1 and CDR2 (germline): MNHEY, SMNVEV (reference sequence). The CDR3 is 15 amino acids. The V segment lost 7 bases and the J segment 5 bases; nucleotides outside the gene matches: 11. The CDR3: CASNTLADLNNEQFF. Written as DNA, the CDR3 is TGTGCCAGCAACACTCTAGCGGATTTGAACAATGAGCAGTTCTTC.

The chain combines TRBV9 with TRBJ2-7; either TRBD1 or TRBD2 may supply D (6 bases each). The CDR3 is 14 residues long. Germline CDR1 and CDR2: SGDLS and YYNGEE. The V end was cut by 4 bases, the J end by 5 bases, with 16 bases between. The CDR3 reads CASSIGGQSNEQYF. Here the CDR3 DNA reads TGTGCCAGCAGCATAGGGGGGCAGTCCAACGAGCAGTACTTC.

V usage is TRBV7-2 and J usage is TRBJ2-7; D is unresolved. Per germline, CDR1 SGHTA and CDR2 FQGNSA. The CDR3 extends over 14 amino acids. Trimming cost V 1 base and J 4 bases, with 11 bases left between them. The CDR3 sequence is CASSLELLLYEQYF. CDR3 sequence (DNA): TGTGCCAGCAGCTTAGAACTCCTCCTATACGAGCAGTACTTC.

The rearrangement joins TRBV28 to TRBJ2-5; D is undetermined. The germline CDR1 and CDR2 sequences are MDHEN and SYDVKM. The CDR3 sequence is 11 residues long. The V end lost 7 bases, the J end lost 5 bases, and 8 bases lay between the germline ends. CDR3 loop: CASTSRETQYF. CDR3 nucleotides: TGTGCCAGCACCTCGAGGGAGACCCAGTACTTC.

The CDR3 spells CASSYGTGPYEQYF. The CDR3 bases are TGTGCCAGCAGTTACGGGACAGGACCCTACGAGCAGTACTTC. The J gene is TRBJ2-7, the V gene TRBV6-5; 8 bases align to TRBD1. Per germline, CDR1 MNHEY and CDR2 SVGAGI. V lost 2 bases, J lost 2 bases, and 2 bases stayed unmatched. The length of the CDR3 is 14 residues.

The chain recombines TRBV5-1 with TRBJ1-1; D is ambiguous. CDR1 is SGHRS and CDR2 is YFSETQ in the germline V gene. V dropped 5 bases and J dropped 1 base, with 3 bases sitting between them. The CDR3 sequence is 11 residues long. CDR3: CASRQNTEAFF. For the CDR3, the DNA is TGCGCCAGCAGACAGAACACTGAAGCTTTCTTT.

CDR3 amino acids: CASGTRGGHTQYF. CDR3 DNA sequence: TGTGCCAGCGGCACACGCGGGGGCCATACGCAGTATTTT. The V and J genes are TRBV7-3 and TRBJ2-3; D may be TRBD2 (7 bases). The V end lost 8 bases, the J end lost 7 bases, and 16 bases lay between the germline ends. The CDR3 is 13 residues long. CDR1 is SGHTA, CDR2 FQGTGA, per germline. The full variable domain, in which reference TRBV7-3 and TRBJ2-3 provide the parts outside the CDR3, is GAGVSQTPSNKVTEKGKYVELRCDPISGHTALYWYRQSLGQGPEFLIYFQGTGAADDSGLPNDRFFAVRPEGSVSTLKIQRTERGDSAVYLCASGTRGGHTQYFGPGTRLTVL.

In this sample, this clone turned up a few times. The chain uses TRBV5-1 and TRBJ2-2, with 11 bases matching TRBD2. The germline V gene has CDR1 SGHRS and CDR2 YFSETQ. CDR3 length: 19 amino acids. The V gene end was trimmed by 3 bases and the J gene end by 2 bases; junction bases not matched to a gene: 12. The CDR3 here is CASSSLNFSGRVNTGELFF. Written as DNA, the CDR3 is TGCGCCAGCAGCTCACTAAATTTTAGCGGGAGGGTCAACACCGGGGAGCTGTTTTTT.

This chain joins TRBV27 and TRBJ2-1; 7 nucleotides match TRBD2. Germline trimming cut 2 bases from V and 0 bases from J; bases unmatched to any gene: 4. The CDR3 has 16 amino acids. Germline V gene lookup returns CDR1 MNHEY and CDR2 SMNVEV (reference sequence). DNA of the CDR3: TGTGCCAGCAGTTTACACGGGAGGAGCTCCTACAATGAGCAGTTCTTC. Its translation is CASSLHGRSSYNEQFF.

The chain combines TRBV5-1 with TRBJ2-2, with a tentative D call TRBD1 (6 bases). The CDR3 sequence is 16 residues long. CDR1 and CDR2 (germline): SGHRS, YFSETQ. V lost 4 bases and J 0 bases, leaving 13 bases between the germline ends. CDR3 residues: CASSPKRGSNTGELFF. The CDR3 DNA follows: TGCGCCAGCAGCCCCAAAAGGGGGTCGAACACCGGGGAGCTGTTTTTT.